This T cell receptor beta chain was profiled in a study of cytomegalovirus exposure and HLA in healthy donors. This clone was detected only a few times. No antigen is known for it. This CDR3 is built from 14 residues. Germline CDR1 is SGHAT and CDR2 is FQNNGV. Germline trimming cut 5 bases from V and 8 bases from J; bases unmatched to any gene: 7. Notes on the study in general: The study assumed roughly uniform donor sequencing depth for presence/absence analyses.

The PCR contained 60 Vbeta and 13 Jbeta primers. Libraries were prepared by immunoSEQ multiplex PCR; TCRdb keeps only in-frame clonotypes and omits some of them. Among under 130,000 clones listed, approximately 81% were seen once. The chain carries TRBV11-2 and TRBJ1-2; 11 bases fit TRBD1. This clonotype was sampled from a man aged 30 to 39 in good health and CMV-seronegative. The sequencing input was PBMCs. The CDR3 nucleotides are TGTGCCAGCAGCCTAGGGACAGGGGGTCGAGGCTACACCTTC. Its translation is CASSLGTGGRGYTF. The whole variable domain, filled in from reference TRBV11-2 and TRBJ1-2, reads EAGVAQSPRYKIIEKRQSVAFWCNPISGHATLYWYQQILGQGPKLLIQFQNNGVVDDSQLPKDRFSAERLKGVDSTLKIQPAKLEDSAVYLCASSLGTGGRGYTFGSGTRLTVV.